This TCR beta chain stems from a study of shared clonotypes between healthy human individuals. The ends were cut back, 10 bases at V and 1 base at J, with 16 bases in the middle. From germline, CDR1 is MNHNY and CDR2 SVGAGI (reference sequence). This CDR3 is built from 14 residues. The protocol was immunoSEQ multiplex PCR, while the TCRdb copy is restricted to in-frame clones and leaves out a portion. Here the sample spans approximately 1.5 million clones, 98% to 99% being singletons. All the donors were Caucasian adults who lived in Nashville, Tennessee. Division of CD4+ cells produced a CD45RA+ naive subset and a CD45RA-negative memory subset. With respect to this clone: Its antigen is currently unknown.

Whole-study results and caveats: Sharing across a handful of donors was seen in 4% to 6.5% of naive CD4 clonotypes. Few donors restricted represented genetic and exposure-history diversity.

The specimen was naive CD4+ T cells sorted from blood. Noted subset: CD45RA+ positively selected. The chain employs TRBV6-6 and TRBJ2-5; D tentatively fits TRBD1 or TRBD2 (5 bases each). The receptor was derived from a man younger than 45 in good health. Written as DNA, the CDR3 is TGTGCCACTAAATGGGGACGGGCCCAAGAGACCCAGTACTTC. Protein product: CATKWGRAQETQYF.